These 16 T cell receptor beta chains came from one sample sequenced in a study of blood T cells in healthy people across ages. Together with a sample-barcoded 5' primer, a J-beta primer mix was included in a second PCR lasting 7 to 11 cycles. TCRdb fed the 5' RACE reads into MiXCR, producing one record per CDR3 protein. This sample has fewer than 2 million distinct CDR3 sequences, with more than 35% found just once. The material sequenced was blood. The receptor set was obtained from a human donor in good health.

About this clonotype: The junction departs from the called germline gene at one end, perhaps through a read error. The J gene is TRBJ2-7, the V gene TRBV25-1; D unresolved. CDR1 and CDR2 (germline): MGHDK, SYGVNS. The CDR3 consists of 11 residues. The CDR3 region is CASSSGYKQYF. As DNA, the CDR3 is TGTGCCAGCAGTTCTGGCTACAAGCAGTACTTC.

V gene TRBV2 combines with J gene TRBJ1-2, with 7 bases that match TRBD1. Germline loops: CDR1 SNHLY, CDR2 FYNNEI. The J segment lost 5 bases and the V segment lost 6 bases, leaving 15 bases of the junction unmatched. This CDR3 is 16 amino acids long. CDR3: CASSGMGGGAKYGYTF. DNA of the CDR3: TGTGCCAGCAGCGGTATGGGAGGGGGCGCAAAATATGGCTACACCTTC.

The V and J genes are TRBV28 and TRBJ2-7; perhaps TRBD1 as D (6 bases). The V end lost 8 bases, the J end lost 6 bases, and 14 bases lay between the germline ends. Germline V lookup: CDR1 MDHEN, CDR2 SYDVKM. This CDR3 contains 12 residues. CDR3 region: CASGTTGFEQYF. As DNA, the CDR3 is TGTGCCAGCGGGACCACAGGGTTCGAGCAGTACTTC.

In DNA, the CDR3 is TGTGCCAGCAGCGTAGGTACTAGCGGGGGAGGTACGCAGTATTTT. As protein: CASSVGTSGGGTQYF. The chain is built from TRBV9 and TRBJ2-3, with 11 bases fitting TRBD2. Germline CDR1 reads SGDLS; CDR2 reads YYNGEE. The V gene end was trimmed by 0 bases and the J gene end by 8 bases; junction bases not matched to a gene: 5. The CDR3 has 15 residues.

This clonotype was observed a handful of times. This rearrangement joins TRBV7-9 to TRBJ2-1; TRBD1 or TRBD2 may be the D gene (5 bases each). The length of the CDR3 is 14 residues. Trimming took 10 bases from V and 10 from J, leaving 23 bases between them. Germline V gene lookup returns CDR1 SEHNR and CDR2 FQNEAQ (reference sequence). CDR3 coding DNA: TGTGCCACAGACCTGGGGACGCTTCGACCGGAGCAGTTCTTC. It is translated as CATDLGTLRPEQFF.

The CDR3 loop is CSVEEGTARGTQYF. CDR3 nucleotide sequence: TGCAGCGTTGAAGAGGGCACTGCCCGCGGGACCCAGTACTTC. This chain joins TRBV29-1 and TRBJ2-7; D ambiguous. The better agreement between TRBJ2-5 and the DNA end casts doubt on the J call. The germline CDR1 and CDR2 sequences are SQVTM and ANQGSEA. The CDR3 is 14 amino acids.

The chain recombines TRBV15 with TRBJ2-3, with D maybe TRBD1 (5 bases). The CDR3 contains 14 residues. From germline, CDR1 is LNHNV and CDR2 YYDKDF (reference sequence). The V gene lost 1 base and the J gene lost 4 bases, with 9 bases spanning the gap. CDR3: CATSRARAPDTQYF. CDR3 sequence (DNA): TGTGCCACCAGCAGAGCCAGGGCTCCAGATACGCAGTATTTT.

This chain uses TRBV3-1 with TRBJ1-2; D is ambiguous. The CDR3 is made up of 12 amino acids. Trimming cost V 2 bases and J 13 bases, with 14 bases left between them. In germline, CDR1 is LGHDT, CDR2 YNNKEL (reference sequence). This chain's CDR3 is CASSQWTARATF. In DNA, the CDR3 is TGTGCCAGCAGCCAATGGACGGCCCGGGCCACCTTC.

The V gene is TRBV27, the J gene TRBJ2-6, with a possible D match to TRBD2 (5 bases). Trimming cost V 3 bases and J 8 bases, with 14 bases left between them. This CDR3 is 15 amino acids long. Germline-derived CDR1 and CDR2 are MNHEY and SMNVEV (reference sequence). The CDR3 bases are TGTGCCAGCAGTTTGGGGTGGACTGGCACCAACGTCCTGACTTTC. Its protein product is CASSLGWTGTNVLTF.

The chain uses TRBV27 and TRBJ1-4, with D possibly TRBD1 on 6 matching bases. Germline CDR1 reads MNHEY; CDR2 reads SMNVEV (reference sequence). CDR3 length: 15 residues. The V gene lost 4 bases and the J gene lost 8 bases, with 17 bases spanning the gap. The CDR3 region has the DNA TGTGCCAGCAGTTCCGAACAGGGAAGTATGGAAAAACTGTTTTTT. This translates into CASSSEQGSMEKLFF.

V and J are TRBV2 and TRBJ2-1, with TRBD1 as a possible D gene (6 bases). The CDR3 has 15 amino acids. From germline, CDR1 is SNHLY and CDR2 FYNNEI. V lost 7 bases, J lost 9 bases, and 22 bases lay in between. CDR3 protein: CASTISRQGNGEQFF. The DNA for the CDR3 is TGTGCCAGCACCATTTCCAGGCAGGGGAATGGTGAGCAGTTCTTC.

This clonotype has just a few counts. The J gene is TRBJ1-5, the V gene TRBV4-2; 9 nucleotides match TRBD1. The V segment lost 1 base and the J segment 5 bases; nucleotides outside the gene matches: 6. This CDR3 spans 16 amino acids. The germline CDR1 and CDR2 sequences are LGHNA and YNFKEQ. This CDR3 is CASSQVPGQGYQPQHF. The CDR3 region has the DNA TGTGCCAGCAGCCAAGTCCCCGGACAGGGGTATCAGCCCCAGCATTTT.

In its sample, this clonotype was seen a few times. This sequence joins TRBV5-6 and TRBJ1-6; 9 bases align to TRBD1. The CDR3 runs 15 residues. Germline CDR1 reads SGHDT; CDR2 reads YYEEEE. The trim removed 3 bases at V and 4 bases at J, leaving 2 bases unmatched. CDR3 DNA: TGTGCCAGCAGCTGGGGACAGGGTTATAATTCACCCCTCCACTTT. Translated, it gives CASSWGQGYNSPLHF.

This rearrangement joins TRBV7-2 to TRBJ1-1; tentative D call: TRBD1 (5 bases). CDR3 length equals 14 residues. CDR1 SGHTA and CDR2 FQGNSA come from the germline V gene. V lost 7 bases to trimming and J lost 1 base, with 13 bases between them. The CDR3 region is CASTSGGENTEAFF. CDR3 DNA sequence: TGTGCCAGCACCTCGGGAGGGGAGAACACTGAAGCTTTCTTT.

This clonotype showed up just once. This chain links TRBV28 with TRBJ1-2, with 8 bases aligning to TRBD1. V dropped 3 bases and J dropped 8; count of bases not matched to a gene: 8. Germline V gives CDR1 MDHEN, CDR2 SYDVKM. The CDR3 has 14 amino acids. The CDR3, as DNA: TGTGCCAGCAGTTTCCTCGACAGGGGAGTGGGCTACACCTTC. Its protein is CASSFLDRGVGYTF.

The chain combines TRBV20-1 with TRBJ2-7; D is unresolved. V was clipped by 0 bases and J by 2 bases, with 11 bases between them. CDR3 length: 14 amino acids. CDR1 and CDR2 (germline): DFQATT, SNEGSKA (reference sequence). The chain's CDR3 is CSARDPQATYEQYF. CDR3 nucleotides: TGCAGTGCTAGAGATCCCCAGGCCACCTACGAGCAGTACTTC.